The sample holds a few counts of the clone carrying this T cell receptor (delta chain). A read error is the likely source, as a far larger clone sits one nucleotide away. The same CDR3 arises from other DNA sequences in this sample as well. TCRdb called clones from the multiplex PCR reads again using CATT. The table has tens of thousands of delta-chain clones, approximately 0.92% seen once. The data were obtained in a study of γδ T cells in repeated Plasmodium falciparum infection. Overall study context: Some Malian samples span acute malaria episodes; others come from no-transmission periods.

Specimen: gamma-delta T cells from blood. This receptor was obtained from a pool of human donors (malaria-infected and uninfected, not separated).

The CDR3 region is CACDTLDTGGYTDKLIF. The CDR3 DNA follows: TGTGCATGTGACACACTGGATACTGGGGGATACACCGATAAACTCATCTTT. This chain joins TRDV2 and TRDJ1; 10 bases line up with TRDD3. The CDR3 runs 17 residues. Looked up from germline, CDR1 is GEAIGNYY and CDR2 is EKD.